This entry lists 24 T cell receptor beta chains sequenced from one sample in a study of blood T cell repertoires in COVID-19. Assay used: immunoSEQ multiplex PCR; TCRdb lists only in-frame clones, some missing. The data show 470,000 or so clones, around 88% seen once. The sample consisted of peripheral blood. These receptors were collected from a woman aged 30 to 39 with acute or convalescent COVID-19.

The chain links TRBV11-1 to TRBJ1-1; D unresolved. The germline CDR1 and CDR2 sequences are SGHAT and FQDESV (reference sequence). V was clipped by 1 base and J by 1 base, with 10 bases between them. The CDR3 is 15 amino acids. CDR3 residues: CASSLGRGSNTEAFF. The CDR3, as DNA: TGTGCCAGCAGCTTAGGCCGGGGATCGAACACTGAAGCTTTCTTT.

The rearrangement joins TRBV29-1 to TRBJ2-5, with D maybe TRBD1 (5 bases). The ends were cut back, 8 bases at V and 5 bases at J, with 12 bases in the middle. This CDR3 is built from 11 residues. Germline loops: CDR1 SQVTM, CDR2 ANQGSEA. CDR3 amino acids: CSIRGAETQYF. Written as DNA, the CDR3 is TGCAGCATACGTGGGGCTGAGACCCAGTACTTC.

The genes are TRBV28 and TRBJ1-2, with D maybe TRBD1 (5 bases). CDR1 is MDHEN and CDR2 is SYDVKM in the germline V gene. The V and J ends lost 6 bases and 0 bases respectively, with 14 bases between them. This CDR3 region has 15 residues. CDR3 sequence (DNA): TGTGCCAGCAGCTACCCAGGGAAGGCTAACTATGGCTACACCTTC. The encoded protein is CASSYPGKANYGYTF.

This sequence joins TRBV19 and TRBJ1-5; 7 positions match TRBD1. Germline CDR1 LNHDA, CDR2 SQIVND (reference sequence). The CDR3 loop spans 14 amino acids. Trimming at V came to 6 bases and at J to 4 bases, leaving 6 bases not matched to a gene. CDR3 sequence reads: CASSTRDRNQPQHF. CDR3 DNA: TGTGCCAGTAGCACTCGGGACAGAAATCAGCCCCAGCATTTT.

This chain uses TRBV2 with TRBJ1-6; D gene unclear. Between the trimmed V and J ends, which lost 8 bases and 2 bases, there was a span of 10 bases. CDR3 size: 14 residues. Germline CDR1 reads SNHLY; CDR2 reads FYNNEI. The CDR3 spells CASGRETYNSPLHF. CDR3 coding DNA: TGTGCCAGCGGGCGAGAGACCTATAATTCACCCCTCCACTTT.

V usage is TRBV12-5 and J usage is TRBJ2-5, with 11 nucleotides matching TRBD2. Germline V gives CDR1 LGHNT, CDR2 FRNRAP. The J segment lost 2 bases and the V segment lost 9 bases, leaving 8 bases of the junction unmatched. The CDR3 loop spans 15 amino acids. As DNA, the CDR3 is TGTGCTAGACCCCCTAGCGGGGGGTCACAAGAGACCCAGTACTTC. This codes for CARPPSGGSQETQYF.

Turning to this clone: The identical CDR3 is also encoded by other nucleotide sequences in the sample. The V and J genes are TRBV7-9 and TRBJ1-5; TRBD1 matches at 8 bases. This CDR3 is built from 14 residues. J was trimmed by 7 bases and V by 1 base; bases with no gene match: 3. Germline V gives CDR1 SEHNR, CDR2 FQNEAQ (reference sequence). CDR3 bases: TGTGCCAGCAGCTTAGACAGGGGGAAACAGCCCCAGCATTTT. It is translated as CASSLDRGKQPQHF. Full variable domain (missing parts from reference TRBV7-9 and TRBJ1-5): DTGVSQNPRHKITKRGQNVTFRCDPISEHNRLYWYRQTLGQGPEFLTYFQNEAQLEKSRLLSDRFSAERPKGSFSTLEIQRTEQGDSAMYLCASSLDRGKQPQHFGDGTRLSIL.

The rearrangement links TRBV5-4 to TRBJ2-4; D not resolved. Deletions cut 3 bases from V and 8 bases from J, with 18 bases between. Germline V gene data show CDR1 as SGHNT and CDR2 as YYREEE (reference sequence). The CDR3 is made up of 15 amino acids. The CDR3 bases are TGTGCCAGCAGCTCGAGAACGGATCCAGAGGACATTCAGTACTTC. This translates into CASSSRTDPEDIQYF.

The table lists this clone with a count of one. The chain uses TRBV7-8 and TRBJ1-3; perhaps TRBD1 as D (6 bases). V lost 5 bases, J lost 3 bases, and 20 bases lay in between. The CDR3 covers 17 residues. Germline V CDR1 and CDR2: SGHVS, FQNEAQ. The CDR3 here is CASSLNTGMSNGNTIYF. The CDR3 region has the DNA TGTGCCAGCAGCCTCAATACAGGGATGTCTAATGGAAACACCATATATTTT.

Note on this clone: This sample includes further DNA sequences coding for the same CDR3. The chain is built from TRBV5-1 and TRBJ1-6; D gene ambiguous. CDR3 length: 15 amino acids. The ends were cut back, 0 bases at V and 0 bases at J, with 4 bases in the middle. Germline V CDR1 and CDR2: SGHRS, YFSETQ. CDR3 in amino acids: CASSLASSYNSPLHF. CDR3 in DNA: TGCGCCAGCAGCTTGGCTAGCTCCTATAATTCACCCCTCCACTTT.

Written as DNA, the CDR3 is TGTGCCAGCAGCCCAAGACAGACAACTAATGAAAAACTGTTTTTT. The encoded protein is CASSPRQTTNEKLFF. The chain joins TRBV6-5 to TRBJ1-4; a possible D gene is TRBD1 (5 bases). The CDR3 length is 15 residues. The ends were cut back, 6 bases at V and 0 bases at J, with 11 bases in the middle. The V gene's germline CDR1 is MNHEY and CDR2 SVGAGI.

Worth noting for this clone: One end of the junction fails to match germline, which may point to a read error. J is TRBJ2-7 and V is TRBV15; 10 nucleotides match TRBD1. In germline, CDR1 is LNHNV, CDR2 YYDKDF (reference sequence). The CDR3 covers 13 residues. CDR3: CASRGTGENEQYF. CDR3 nucleotides: TGTGCCTCCAGGGGGACAGGGGAGAACGAGCAGTACTTC.

This clone was observed once. The chain joins TRBV5-1 to TRBJ2-5, with D perhaps TRBD2 (5 bases). The J call is uncertain, as TRBJ2-7 better fits the DNA end. The germline CDR1 and CDR2 sequences are SGHRS and YFSETQ. The CDR3 is 16 amino acids. The CDR3 DNA sequence: TGCGCCAGCAGCCTCCAAGGGCCCGGGGTGGGGTACGAGCAGTACTTC. It is translated as CASSLQGPGVGYEQYF.

V gene TRBV6-5 combines with J gene TRBJ2-2; 11 bases match TRBD1. The CDR3 is made up of 15 amino acids. Germline V CDR1 and CDR2: MNHEY, SVGAGI. Unmatched junction bases numbered 6, after V lost 5 bases and J lost 7 bases. DNA of the CDR3: TGTGCCAGCAGTCGCGGACAGGGGGCTATCGGGGAGCTGTTTTTT. It translates to CASSRGQGAIGELFF.

V is TRBV4-1 and J is TRBJ2-2; tentatively, D is TRBD2 (5 bases). Trimming cost V 10 bases and J 3 bases, with 12 bases left between them. Germline V gene lookup returns CDR1 MGHRA and CDR2 YSYEKL. There are 13 residues in the CDR3. CDR3 sequence: CATSDSYTGELFF. The CDR3 coding sequence is TGCGCCACCTCGGACTCGTACACCGGGGAGCTGTTTTTT.

CDR3 protein: CASSPGTTYNEQFF. CDR3 nucleotide sequence: TGCGCCAGCAGCCCCGGGACTACATACAATGAGCAGTTCTTC. This chain joins TRBV4-1 and TRBJ2-1, with 7 positions matching TRBD2. This CDR3 contains 14 residues. From germline, CDR1 is MGHRA and CDR2 YSYEKL. The V segment lost 4 bases and the J segment 4 bases; nucleotides outside the gene matches: 4.

The V and J genes are TRBV27 and TRBJ2-5; possible D gene TRBD2, 5 bases. Per the germline V gene, CDR1 is MNHEY and CDR2 is SMNVEV (reference sequence). This CDR3 spans 15 amino acids. V lost 7 bases and J 4 bases, leaving 19 bases between the germline ends. CDR3 sequence (DNA): TGTGCCAGCAAAATGGGATCTAGCTTTGGAGAGACCCAGTACTTC. Translated: CASKMGSSFGETQYF.

The rearrangement uses TRBV19 and TRBJ2-7; 9 nucleotides agree with TRBD1. The CDR3 runs 15 residues. Germline assignment: CDR1 LNHDA and CDR2 SQIVND (reference sequence). The V and J ends lost 9 bases and 7 bases, in that order; junction bases with no gene match: 16. The DNA of the CDR3 is TGTGCCAGCAACCCCGGGGGGACAGGGTTTGTGGAGCAGTACTTC. This codes for CASNPGGTGFVEQYF.

CDR3 bases: TGCGCCAGCAGTCAATCTAGGGGGGGATACACTGAAGCTTTCTTT. It codes for CASSQSRGGYTEAFF. The V call is TRBV23-1, the J call TRBJ1-1; the D gene is possibly TRBD1 (6 bases). TRBV23-1 is labeled an ORF, and its function is uncertain. V lost 0 bases to trimming and J lost 3 bases, with 11 bases between them. The CDR3 has 15 residues.

The chain recombines TRBV6-5 with TRBJ2-5; possible D gene TRBD2, 7 bases. Deletions cut 5 bases from V and 5 bases from J, with 12 bases between. CDR1 is MNHEY and CDR2 is SVGAGI in the germline V gene. The length of the CDR3 is 13 residues. The CDR3 reads CASSPGGSETQYF. The DNA of the CDR3 is TGTGCCAGCAGTCCGGGGGGCAGCGAGACCCAGTACTTC.

The rearrangement links TRBV23-1 to TRBJ2-1; D is perhaps TRBD2 (5 bases). TRBV23-1 is assigned to the ORF class and has an uncertain function. The CDR3 is 15 amino acids. V gave up 4 bases and J gave up 4 bases, with 14 bases separating them. The CDR3 here is CASSRRVEPYNEQFF. In DNA, the CDR3 is TGCGCCAGCAGTCGGCGGGTCGAACCATACAATGAGCAGTTCTTC.

V and J are TRBV30 and TRBJ1-3; the D is unclear. The V gene's germline CDR1 is GTSNPN and CDR2 SVGIG (reference sequence). V was shortened by 0 bases and J by 2 bases, with 5 bases between the two germline ends. This CDR3 region has 13 residues. DNA for the CDR3: TGTGCCTGGAGTGTACTCCCTGGAAACACCATATATTTT. Translated, it gives CAWSVLPGNTIYF.

The V and J genes are TRBV9 and TRBJ2-3; TRBD1 matches at 10 bases. V was pared by 3 bases and J by 5 bases, with 9 bases of the junction left unmatched. The CDR3 sequence is 16 residues long. The germline CDR1 and CDR2 sequences are SGDLS and YYNGEE. As DNA, the CDR3 is TGTGCCAGCAGCGCTATGGGGACAGGGGCTAGAGATACGCAGTATTTT. This encodes CASSAMGTGARDTQYF. Filled out from reference TRBV9 and TRBJ2-3, the complete variable domain reads DSGVTQTPKHLITATGQRVTLRCSPRSGDLSVYWYQQSLDQGLQFLIQYYNGEERAKGNILERFSAQQFPDLHSELNLSSLELGDSALYFCASSAMGTGARDTQYFGPGTRLTVL.

In its sample, this clone was seen once. The sample has other DNA sequences that encode this CDR3 too. V and J are TRBV20-1 and TRBJ1-1; D is unresolved. This CDR3 has 10 amino acids. In germline, CDR1 is DFQATT, CDR2 SNEGSKA (reference sequence). V was pared by 5 bases and J by 3 bases, with 4 bases between. This CDR3 is CSASDTEAFF. The CDR3 DNA sequence: TGCAGTGCTTCGGACACTGAAGCTTTCTTT.